The present T cell receptor (beta chain) was sequenced within a study of T-cell reconstitution after alpha-beta-depleted transplantation in children (TCRdb year 2016). In the study overall: Using TCR repertoire profiling, the study followed T-cell immune reconstitution in a quantitative way in children after TCRalphabeta/CD19-depleted allogeneic hematopoietic cell transplantation.

CDR3 length: 15 amino acids, cysteine to phenylalanine. Only CDR3 DNA remains: 45 bases, in frame from the first base. Trimming costs V 4 bases and J 4 bases, and their ends lie 18 bases apart. From the germline V gene, CDR1 is SGHRS and CDR2 is YFSETQ. This clonotype was counted at least ten times. The antigen it binds to is not known. Base-call qualities are not available, and no considerably larger clone is one nucleotide away. Library method: PCR. Sequenced on an Illumina HiSeq 2500. TCR libraries were prepared with molecular barcoding, using unique molecular identifiers to normalize TCRbeta repertoire quantification. Through fastp at Q25 and MiXCR, TCRdb rebuilt clones from the public reads, retaining in-frame beta chains. A single entry per CDR3 protein holds the most common genes and DNA from its merged rows. In this sample the table shows 200,000 to 250,000 distinct CDR3 sequences, more than 10% of which occur a single time. The biggest ten clones account for about 2.4% of the sample.

This receptor was identified in a human donor who donated a stem cell graft to a child with acute lymphoblastic leukemia. The source material was PBMCs from the stem cell graft donor, sampled from the stem cell graft. The chain was built from TRBV5-1 and TRBJ2-7; the D gene could be either TRBD1 or TRBD2, each agreeing at 6 bases. The sequence in DNA is TGCGCCAGCAGCAAGACGACAGGTGGAGGGTACGAGCAGTACTTC. This codes for CASSKTTGGGYEQYF.